This T cell receptor beta chain emerged from a study of T cell repertoires in cytomegalovirus infection. Turning to the study itself: Used in the study were CMV epitopes, some recently identified and HLA-C-restricted, others well-studied and HLA-B-restricted. In public TCR beta signatures, there were indications of both CMV infection and matching HLA type.

One entry per CDR3 protein, called by TCRdb with MiXCR from the reads. The sample holds about 770,000 distinct CDR3 sequences, just under 30% seen once. The study, taken as a whole, reports: CMV-specific TCR beta clonotypes restricted by HLA-C were the ones dominating the ex vivo response. Carriage of CMV together with the relevant HLA was identifiable through cumulative public TCR beta family frequency.

Of note for this clonotype: Its antigen is still unknown.

This CDR3 contains 15 residues. The V end was cut by 3 bases, the J end by 4 bases, with 13 bases between. Sequencing was performed on cultured CD8+ T cells from PBMCs, taken from culture after CMV antigen stimulation. This receptor was obtained from a human donor in good health (CMV status not recorded). Some clones in this sample may be carry-over from other donors' samples. V usage is TRBV12-3 or TRBV12-4 and J usage is TRBJ2-1, with D tentatively TRBD1 or TRBD2 (6 bases each). CDR3 in amino acids: CASSFYGGAYNEQFF. The CDR3 DNA sequence: TGTGCCAGCAGTTTTTACGGGGGCGCTTACAATGAGCAGTTCTTC.